This T cell receptor beta chain comes out of a study of blood T cell repertoires in COVID-19. Study in general: Samples taken during acute and convalescent COVID-19 were collected in the United States, Italy and Spain. The cDNA or gDNA used as material had been derived from T cells, B-cell-depleted T cells, or PBMCs.

Per germline, CDR1 SGHTS and CDR2 YDEGEE. This CDR3 has 15 residues. The germline V and J ends were trimmed by 5 bases and 1 base, with 16 bases remaining between them. In the original workflow: Scientists estimated how many nucleated cells there were by amplifying reference gene primers. Measured with immunoSEQ multiplex PCR; TCRdb has only the in-frame clones, and not every one. V and J calls and clone size come straight from that table; D and trimming were deduced from the DNA. The data show nearly 350,000 clones, 91% seen once. The sequence derives from a woman between 18 and 29 years old who had recovered from COVID-19. The chain recombines TRBV5-8 with TRBJ2-7; a weak D match, TRBD2 (6 bases). The sample was peripheral blood. The CDR3, as DNA: TGTGCCAGCAGGAACCGCGGGGACGGGTCCTACGAGCAGTACGTC. As protein: CASRNRGDGSYEQYV.